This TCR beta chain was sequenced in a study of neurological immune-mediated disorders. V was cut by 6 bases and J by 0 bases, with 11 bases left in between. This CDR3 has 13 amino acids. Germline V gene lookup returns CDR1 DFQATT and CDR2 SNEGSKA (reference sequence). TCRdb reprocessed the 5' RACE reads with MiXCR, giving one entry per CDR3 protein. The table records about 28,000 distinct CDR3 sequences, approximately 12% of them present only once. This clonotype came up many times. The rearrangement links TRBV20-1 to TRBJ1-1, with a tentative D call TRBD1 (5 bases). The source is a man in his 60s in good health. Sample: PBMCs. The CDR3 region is CSAAGPMNTEAFF. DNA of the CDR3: TGCAGTGCCGCGGGGCCCATGAACACTGAAGCTTTCTTT.